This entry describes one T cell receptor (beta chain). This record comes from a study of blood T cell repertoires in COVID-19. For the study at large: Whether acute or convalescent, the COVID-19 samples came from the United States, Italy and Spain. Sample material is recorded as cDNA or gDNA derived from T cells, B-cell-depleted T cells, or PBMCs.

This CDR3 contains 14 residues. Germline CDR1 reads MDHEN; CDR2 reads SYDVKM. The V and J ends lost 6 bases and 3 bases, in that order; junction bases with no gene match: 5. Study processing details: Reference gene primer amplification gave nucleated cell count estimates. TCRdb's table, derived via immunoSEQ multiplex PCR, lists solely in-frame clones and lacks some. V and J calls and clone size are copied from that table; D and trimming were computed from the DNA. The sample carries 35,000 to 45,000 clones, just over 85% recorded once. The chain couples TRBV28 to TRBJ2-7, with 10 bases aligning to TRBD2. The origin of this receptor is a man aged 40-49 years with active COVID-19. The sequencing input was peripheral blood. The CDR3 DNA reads TGTGCCAGCAGACATATAGCGGGAGGCTACGAGCAGTACTTC. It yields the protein CASRHIAGGYEQYF. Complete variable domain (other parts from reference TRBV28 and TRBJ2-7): DVKVTQSSRYLVKRTGEKVFLECVQDMDHENMFWYRQDPGLGLRLIYFSYDVKMKEKGDIPEGYSVSREKKERFSLILESASTNQTSMYLCASRHIAGGYEQYFGPGTRLTVT.